Listed here are 10 T cell receptor beta chains from one sample, sequenced in a study of shared clonotypes between healthy human individuals. The assay was immunoSEQ multiplex PCR, and TCRdb's table has in-frame clones only and misses some. There are approximately 500,000 clones in the sample; about three quarters occur only once, and approximately 12% lies in the top ten. Sequencing was done on a sample of PBMCs. These receptors all stem from a woman aged 40 to 50 in good health. Some clones in this sample may be carry-over from other donors' samples.

The chain carries TRBV13 and TRBJ2-2, with 7 nucleotides matching TRBD1. Trimming took 4 bases from V and 4 from J; bases not matched to a gene: 9. Germline lookup yields CDR1 PRHDT and CDR2 FYEKMQ (reference sequence). This CDR3 comprises 16 residues. In DNA, the CDR3 is TGTGCCAGCAGCTCCCCCCGGGACAGACCCACCGGGGAGCTGTTTTTT. It is translated as CASSSPRDRPTGELFF.

This clone was counted a single time. The J gene is TRBJ2-1, the V gene TRBV5-1; D remains ambiguous. CDR3 length: 18 amino acids. The germline V gene encodes CDR1 SGHRS and CDR2 YFSETQ. V was cut by 1 base and J by 0 bases, with 17 bases left in between. CDR3 coding DNA: TGCGCCAGCAGCTTGCGGTTGGATAGCTGGAGCTCCTACAATGAGCAGTTCTTC. This codes for CASSLRLDSWSSYNEQFF. Filled out from reference TRBV5-1 and TRBJ2-1, the complete variable domain reads KAGVTQTPRYLIKTRGQQVTLSCSPISGHRSVSWYQQTPGQGLQFLFEYFSETQRNKGNFPGRFSGRQFSNSRSEMNVSTLELGDSALYLCASSLRLDSWSSYNEQFFGPGTRLTVL.

This clone was picked up a small number of times. The CDR3 is CASSSRVAGDHYNEQFF. DNA for the CDR3: TGTGCCAGTAGTAGTCGGGTAGCGGGAGACCACTACAATGAGCAGTTCTTC. V is TRBV19 and J is TRBJ2-1; the match to TRBD2 covers 9 bases. The CDR3 covers 17 residues. V gave up 4 bases and J gave up 3 bases; unmatched junction bases: 10. CDR1 and CDR2 from the germline V gene are LNHDA and SQIVND (reference sequence).

V and J are TRBV2 and TRBJ2-5, with D maybe TRBD1 (6 bases). CDR3 length: 14 residues. Per the germline V gene, CDR1 is SNHLY and CDR2 is FYNNEI. Trimming pared 4 bases from V and 5 bases from J, leaving 14 bases between. The CDR3 bases are TGTGCCAGCAGTGCTCCGTCAGGGGTGGAGACCCAGTACTTC. It yields the protein CASSAPSGVETQYF. The variable domain in full, with the rest retrieved from reference TRBV2 and TRBJ2-5, is EPEVTQTPSHQVTQMGQEVILRCVPISNHLYFYWYRQILGQKVEFLVSFYNNEISEKSEIFDDQFSVERPDGSNFTLKIRSTKLEDSAMYFCASSAPSGVETQYFGPGTRLLVL.

This chain uses TRBV7-9 with TRBJ2-7; 7 bases fit TRBD1. Germline V gene sequence: CDR1 SEHNR, CDR2 FQNEAQ (reference sequence). V lost 3 bases and J lost 5; bases outside the gene matches: 7. This CDR3 spans 14 amino acids. The CDR3 spells CASSLGDSRNEQYF. In DNA, the CDR3 is TGTGCCAGCAGCTTGGGGGACAGTCGGAACGAGCAGTACTTC.

The chain links TRBV7-8 to TRBJ1-1; perhaps TRBD1 as D (6 bases). Trimming took off 4 bases at V and 0 bases at J, with 12 bases between the two ends. The V gene's germline CDR1 is SGHVS and CDR2 FQNEAQ. This CDR3 contains 15 residues. The CDR3 DNA reads TGTGCCAGCAGCTCCAGGGGTCTAGTGAACACTGAAGCTTTCTTT. It encodes CASSSRGLVNTEAFF.

The gene calls are TRBV2 and TRBJ1-5; 8 bases line up with TRBD1. Germline CDR1 reads SNHLY; CDR2 reads FYNNEI. V was clipped by 8 bases and J by 4 bases; unmatched bases: 10. The CDR3 length is 15 residues. This chain's CDR3 is CASGANRGENQPQHF. CDR3 bases: TGTGCCAGCGGGGCTAACAGGGGGGAGAATCAGCCCCAGCATTTT.

This clone was seen a handful of times. Other DNA sequences within the sample encode an identical CDR3. The rearrangement joins TRBV18 to TRBJ1-1; D is perhaps TRBD1 (6 bases). The CDR3 extends over 12 amino acids. In germline, CDR1 is KGHSH, CDR2 LQKENI. Trimming took off 3 bases at V and 5 bases at J, with 7 bases between the two ends. The CDR3 is CASSPQGTEAFF. The DNA of the CDR3 is TGTGCCAGCTCACCGCAGGGGACTGAAGCTTTCTTT.

The chain combines TRBV2 with TRBJ1-1; 7 nucleotides line up with TRBD1. Trimming cost V 4 bases and J 1 base; bases outside gene matches: 6. This CDR3 has 15 residues. Germline CDR1 reads SNHLY; CDR2 reads FYNNEI. CDR3 DNA: TGTGCCAGCAGTGCGGGGGAGGGGGCGAACACTGAAGCTTTCTTT. It yields the protein CASSAGEGANTEAFF.

V is TRBV28 and J is TRBJ1-5, with TRBD1 identical over 7 bases. From germline, CDR1 is MDHEN and CDR2 SYDVKM. The CDR3 is made up of 15 amino acids. The V gene end was trimmed by 6 bases and the J gene end by 2 bases; junction bases not matched to a gene: 7. The CDR3 loop reads CASSAEGAGNQPQHF. For the CDR3, the DNA is TGTGCCAGCAGCGCCGAGGGGGCCGGCAATCAGCCCCAGCATTTT.